The subject of this entry is one TCR beta chain. The antigen remains undetermined. The data stem from a study of CXCR3-negative and CXCR3-positive naive CD8 T cells. TRB cDNA libraries were made by UMI-labeled 5' RACE. TCRdb derives one entry per CDR3 protein from the 5' RACE reads, leaving out DNA. The listing contains nearly 110,000 distinct CDR3 sequences. Every subset of CD8+ T cells was sorted in triplicate at approximately 300,000 cells each. CD45RO-CCR7+CD27+CD95- cells counted as naive CD8+ T cells. Findings of the study overall: CXCR3-positive naive cells carried more hydrophobic TRB CDR3s than CXCR3-negative naive cells did. The study found comparably high diversity in both naive subsets and much lower diversity in memory CD8+ cells. Naive subsets expressed similar surface CD5; TRB CDR3 features served to infer TCR strength.

The sequencing sample was made of naive CXCR3+ CD8+ T cells from blood. Subset meaning: CD45RO-CCR7+CD27+CD95- naive CD8+ T cells expressing CXCR3 (TNR3+). This clonotype originated in a human donor in good health. Some clones in this sample may be carry-over from other donors' samples.

CDR3 amino acids: CASSLDLAHYNEQFF. The V call is TRBV11-2, the J call TRBJ2-1. The CDR3 consists of 15 residues. Germline V gives CDR1 SGHAT, CDR2 FQNNGV.